The 8 T cell receptor beta chains below all came from one sample that was sequenced in a study of OX40 agonist ivuxolimab in advanced cancers. Using immunoSEQ multiplex PCR, the repertoire was profiled, and TCRdb retains in-frame clones only, with some absent. Of more than 55,000 clones listed, around 85% are singletons. The sequenced sample was CD4+ or CD8+ T cells sorted from blood, obtained in a trial of the OX40 agonist ivuxolimab. These receptors were taken from an adult with an advanced solid tumor such as melanoma, head and neck, liver or kidney cancer.

With regard to this clone: Because it lacks the conserved phenylalanine or tryptophan at the end, this CDR3 is likely a read error. The V gene is TRBV2, the J gene TRBJ1-5; D not resolved. The CDR3 is 14 amino acids. The germline V gene encodes CDR1 SNHLY and CDR2 FYNNEI. The V end lost 8 bases, the J end lost 0 bases, and 11 bases lay between the germline ends. The CDR3: CASQDYNSNQPQHL. DNA of the CDR3: TGTGCCAGCCAAGATTACAATAGCAATCAGCCCCAGCATCTT.

CDR3 region: CASSLGGTGGNSPLHF. In DNA form, the CDR3 reads TGTGCCAGTAGTCTTGGGGGCACAGGGGGCAATTCACCCCTCCACTTT. The chain is built from TRBV19 and TRBJ1-6, with TRBD1 matching over 9 bases. Germline V lookup: CDR1 LNHDA, CDR2 SQIVND (reference sequence). V shed 5 bases, J shed 7 bases, and the junction held 9 bases outside the gene matches. This CDR3 contains 16 residues. The full variable domain, in which reference TRBV19 and TRBJ1-6 provide the parts outside the CDR3, is DGGITQSPKYLFRKEGQNVTLSCEQNLNHDAMYWYRQDPGQGLRLIYYSQIVNDFQKGDIAEGYSVSREKKESFPLTVTSAQKNPTAFYLCASSLGGTGGNSPLHFGNGTRLTVT.

V is TRBV18 and J is TRBJ2-7; D might be TRBD1 (6 bases). Trimming left V 6 bases short and J 4 bases short, with 13 bases between. Germline V gene lookup returns CDR1 KGHSH and CDR2 LQKENI. The CDR3 consists of 13 residues. The CDR3 region is CASSPWTDYEQYF. The CDR3 bases are TGTGCCAGCTCGCCCTGGACAGATTACGAGCAGTACTTC.

This chain joins TRBV9 and TRBJ1-1; TRBD1 is a possible D gene (6 bases). CDR3 length: 15 residues. From germline, CDR1 is SGDLS and CDR2 YYNGEE. With 0 bases removed from V and 5 bases from J, the gap between germline ends came to 14 bases. CDR3 sequence (DNA): TGTGCCAGCAGCGTAGTCGCGGCAGGGGTAACTGAAGCTTTCTTT. Translated: CASSVVAAGVTEAFF.

The CDR3: CASNPGLAGATEQFF. In nucleotides, the CDR3 is TGTGCCAGCAATCCCGGACTAGCGGGGGCCACTGAGCAGTTCTTC. V usage is TRBV7-2 and J usage is TRBJ2-1, with 13 bases matching TRBD2. CDR3 size: 15 residues. Germline lookup yields CDR1 SGHTA and CDR2 FQGNSA. Trimming cost V 7 bases and J 9 bases; bases outside gene matches: 9.

The rearrangement links TRBV7-3 to TRBJ1-3, with D unresolved. CDR1 SGHTA and CDR2 FQGTGA come from the germline V gene. Trimming shortened V by 2 bases and J by 2 bases, and 10 bases separated the two germline ends. The CDR3 has 15 residues. CDR3: CASSLVPRTGNTIYF. The CDR3 nucleotides read TGTGCCAGCAGCTTAGTCCCCAGAACTGGAAACACCATATATTTT.

V gene TRBV10-3 combines with J gene TRBJ1-4; weak D call: TRBD1 (5 bases). Trimming removed 4 bases at V and 2 bases at J, with 11 bases between. The CDR3 length is 15 residues. CDR1 is ENHRY, CDR2 SYGVKD, per germline. The CDR3 nucleotides are TGTGCCATCAGTGGGGGACCGGGCACTAATGAAAAACTGTTTTTT. This codes for CAISGGPGTNEKLFF.

V gene TRBV5-1 combines with J gene TRBJ1-1, with a weak D call TRBD1 (5 bases). The CDR3 covers 13 residues. From germline, CDR1 is SGHRS and CDR2 YFSETQ. Trimming took 4 bases from V and 1 from J, leaving 8 bases between them. For the CDR3, the DNA is TGCGCCAGCAGCAAACAGGAGAACACTGAAGCTTTCTTT. Translated, it gives CASSKQENTEAFF.